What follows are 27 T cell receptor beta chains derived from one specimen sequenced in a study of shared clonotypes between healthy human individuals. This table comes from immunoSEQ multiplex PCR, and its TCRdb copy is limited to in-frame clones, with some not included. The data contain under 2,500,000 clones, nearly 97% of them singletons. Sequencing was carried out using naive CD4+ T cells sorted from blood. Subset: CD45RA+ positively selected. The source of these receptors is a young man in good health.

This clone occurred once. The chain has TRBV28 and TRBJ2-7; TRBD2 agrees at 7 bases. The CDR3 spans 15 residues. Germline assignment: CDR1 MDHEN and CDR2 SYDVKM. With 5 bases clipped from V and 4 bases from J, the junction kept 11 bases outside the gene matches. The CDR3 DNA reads TGTGCCAGCAGTACGGGGGGAACTGGGCTATACGAGCAGTACTTC. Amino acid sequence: CASSTGGTGLYEQYF.

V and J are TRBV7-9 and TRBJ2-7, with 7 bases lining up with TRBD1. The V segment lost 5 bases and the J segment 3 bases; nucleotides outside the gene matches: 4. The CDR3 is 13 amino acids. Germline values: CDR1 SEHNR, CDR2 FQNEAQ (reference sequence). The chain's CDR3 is CASSRQGLYEQYF. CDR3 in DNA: TGTGCCAGCAGCCGACAGGGTCTCTACGAGCAGTACTTC.

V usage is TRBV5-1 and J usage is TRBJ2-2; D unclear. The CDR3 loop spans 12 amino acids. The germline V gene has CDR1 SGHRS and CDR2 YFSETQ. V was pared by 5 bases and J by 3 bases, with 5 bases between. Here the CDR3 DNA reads TGCGCCAGCAGACCGGACACCGGGGAGCTGTTTTTT. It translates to CASRPDTGELFF.

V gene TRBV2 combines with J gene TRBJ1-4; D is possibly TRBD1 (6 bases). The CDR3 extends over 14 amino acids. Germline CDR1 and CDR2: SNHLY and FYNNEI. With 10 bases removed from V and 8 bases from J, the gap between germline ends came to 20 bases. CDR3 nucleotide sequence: TGTGCCACCGAAAAAGAGACAGGTTTAGAAAAACTGTTTTTT. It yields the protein CATEKETGLEKLFF. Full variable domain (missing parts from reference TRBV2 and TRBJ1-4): EPEVTQTPSHQVTQMGQEVILRCVPISNHLYFYWYRQILGQKVEFLVSFYNNEISEKSEIFDDQFSVERPDGSNFTLKIRSTKLEDSAMYFCATEKETGLEKLFFGSGTQLSVL.

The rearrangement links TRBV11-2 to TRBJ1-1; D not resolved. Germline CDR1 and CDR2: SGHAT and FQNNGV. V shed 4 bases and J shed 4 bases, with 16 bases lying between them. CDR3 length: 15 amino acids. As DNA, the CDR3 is TGTGCCAGCAGCTCTGGTGGCAAAGGTTTCACTGAAGCTTTCTTT. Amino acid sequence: CASSSGGKGFTEAFF.

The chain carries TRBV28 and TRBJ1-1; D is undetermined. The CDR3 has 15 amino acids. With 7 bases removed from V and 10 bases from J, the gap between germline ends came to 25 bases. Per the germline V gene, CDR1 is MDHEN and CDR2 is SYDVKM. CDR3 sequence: CASTPSGVGGERAFF. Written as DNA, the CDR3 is TGTGCCAGCACCCCAAGCGGCGTCGGCGGGGAAAGAGCTTTCTTT.

In DNA form, the CDR3 reads TGTGCCAGCAGCTACTCCGGGACAGGGAAAAATGAGCAGTTCTTC. It specifies CASSYSGTGKNEQFF. The chain employs TRBV11-2 and TRBJ2-1; the match to TRBD1 covers 9 bases. The germline CDR1 and CDR2 sequences are SGHAT and FQNNGV. The CDR3 loop spans 15 amino acids. The junction had 8 bases not matched to a gene; V was cut back by 4 bases and J by 7 bases.

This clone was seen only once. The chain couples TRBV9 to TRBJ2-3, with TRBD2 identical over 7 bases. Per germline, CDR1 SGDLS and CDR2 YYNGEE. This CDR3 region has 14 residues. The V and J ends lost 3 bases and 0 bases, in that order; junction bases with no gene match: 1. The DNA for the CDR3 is TGTGCCAGCAGCGGGGAGGGAAGCACAGATACGCAGTATTTT. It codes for CASSGEGSTDTQYF.

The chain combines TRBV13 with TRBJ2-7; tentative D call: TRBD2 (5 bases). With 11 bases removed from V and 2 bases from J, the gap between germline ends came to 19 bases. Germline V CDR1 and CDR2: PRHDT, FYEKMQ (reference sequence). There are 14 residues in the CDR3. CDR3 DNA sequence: TGTGCCTCCCAACGGACTGGCGGACCCTACGAGCAGTACTTC. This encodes CASQRTGGPYEQYF.

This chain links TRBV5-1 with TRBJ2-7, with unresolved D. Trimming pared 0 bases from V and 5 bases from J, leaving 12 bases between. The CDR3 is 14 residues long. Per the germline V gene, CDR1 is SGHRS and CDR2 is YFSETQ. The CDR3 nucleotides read TGCGCCAGCAGCTTGGGATGGGTGAGGAACGAGCAGTACTTC. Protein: CASSLGWVRNEQYF.

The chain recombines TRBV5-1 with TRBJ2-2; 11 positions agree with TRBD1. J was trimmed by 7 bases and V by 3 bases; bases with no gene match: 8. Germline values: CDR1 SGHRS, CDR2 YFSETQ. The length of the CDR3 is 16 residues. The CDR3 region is CASSSVGQGAIGELFF. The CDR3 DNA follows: TGCGCCAGCAGCTCCGTCGGACAGGGGGCGATCGGGGAGCTGTTTTTT.

The CDR3 spells CASKGRMNTEAFF. In DNA, the CDR3 is TGTGCCAGCAAGGGTCGGATGAACACTGAAGCTTTCTTT. The chain links TRBV2 to TRBJ1-1; D not resolved. The germline V gene encodes CDR1 SNHLY and CDR2 FYNNEI. V was shortened by 7 bases and J by 0 bases, with 9 bases between the two germline ends. This CDR3 comprises 13 residues.

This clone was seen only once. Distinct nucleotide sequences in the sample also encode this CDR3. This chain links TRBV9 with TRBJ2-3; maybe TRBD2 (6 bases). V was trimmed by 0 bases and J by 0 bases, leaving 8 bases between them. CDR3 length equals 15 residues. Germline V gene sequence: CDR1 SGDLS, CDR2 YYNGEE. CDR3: CASSVEGTSTDTQYF. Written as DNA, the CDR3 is TGTGCCAGCAGCGTAGAGGGGACTAGCACAGATACGCAGTATTTT.

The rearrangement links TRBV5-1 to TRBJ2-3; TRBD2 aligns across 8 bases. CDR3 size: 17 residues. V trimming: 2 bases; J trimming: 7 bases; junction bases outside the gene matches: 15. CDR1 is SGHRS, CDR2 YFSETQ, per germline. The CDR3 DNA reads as TGCGCCAGCAGCTTCGATCTAGCGGGCCCGAAGGGAAATACGCAGTATTTT. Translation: CASSFDLAGPKGNTQYF.

CDR3 amino acids: CASSLTGVSGTTEAFF. DNA of the CDR3: TGTGCCAGCAGCTTAACGGGGGTCAGCGGGACCACTGAAGCTTTCTTT. The rearrangement joins TRBV7-9 to TRBJ1-1; D is possibly TRBD1 (5 bases). The CDR3 is made up of 16 amino acids. V lost 2 bases, J lost 4 bases, and 17 bases lay in between. Germline-derived CDR1 and CDR2 are SEHNR and FQNEAQ (reference sequence).

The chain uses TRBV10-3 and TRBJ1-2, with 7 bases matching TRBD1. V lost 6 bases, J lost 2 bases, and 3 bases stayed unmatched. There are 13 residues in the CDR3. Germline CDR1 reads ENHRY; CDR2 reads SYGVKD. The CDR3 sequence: CAISGQDNYGYTF. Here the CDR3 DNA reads TGTGCCATCAGCGGACAGGACAACTATGGCTACACCTTC.

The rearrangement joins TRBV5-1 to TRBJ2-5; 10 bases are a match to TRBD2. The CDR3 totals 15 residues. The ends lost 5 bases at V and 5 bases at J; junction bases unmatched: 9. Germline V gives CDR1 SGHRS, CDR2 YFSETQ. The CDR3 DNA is TGCGCCAGCAGGAGAAGCGGGGGGGCTGAGGAGACCCAGTACTTC. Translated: CASRRSGGAEETQYF. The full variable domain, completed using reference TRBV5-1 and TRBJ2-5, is KAGVTQTPRYLIKTRGQQVTLSCSPISGHRSVSWYQQTPGQGLQFLFEYFSETQRNKGNFPGRFSGRQFSNSRSEMNVSTLELGDSALYLCASRRSGGAEETQYFGPGTRLLVL.

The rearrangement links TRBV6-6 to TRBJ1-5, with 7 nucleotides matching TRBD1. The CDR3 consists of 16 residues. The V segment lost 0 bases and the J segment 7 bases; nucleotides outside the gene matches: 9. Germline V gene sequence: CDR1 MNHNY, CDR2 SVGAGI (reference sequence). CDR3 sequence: CASSYSNRQGEQPQHF. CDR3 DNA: TGTGCCAGCAGTTACTCGAACAGGCAGGGGGAACAGCCCCAGCATTTT.

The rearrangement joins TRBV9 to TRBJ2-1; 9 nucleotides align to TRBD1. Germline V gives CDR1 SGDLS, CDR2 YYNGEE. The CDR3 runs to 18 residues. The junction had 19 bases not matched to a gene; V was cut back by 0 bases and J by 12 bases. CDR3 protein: CASSVAISTGTGFFGQFF. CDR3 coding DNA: TGTGCCAGCAGCGTAGCTATTTCCACCGGGACAGGGTTCTTCGGGCAGTTCTTC.

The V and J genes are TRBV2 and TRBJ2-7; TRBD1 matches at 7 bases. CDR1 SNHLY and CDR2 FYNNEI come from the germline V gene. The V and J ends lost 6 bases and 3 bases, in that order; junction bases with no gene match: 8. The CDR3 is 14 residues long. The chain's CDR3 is CASRLDRSLYEQYF. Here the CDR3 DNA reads TGTGCCAGCAGACTGGACAGGTCCCTCTACGAGCAGTACTTC.

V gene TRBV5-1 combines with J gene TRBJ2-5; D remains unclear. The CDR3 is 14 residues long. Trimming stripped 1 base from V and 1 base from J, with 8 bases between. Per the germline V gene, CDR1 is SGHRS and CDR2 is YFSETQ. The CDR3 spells CASSLTALQETQYF. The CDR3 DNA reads TGCGCCAGCAGCTTGACGGCCCTCCAAGAGACCCAGTACTTC.

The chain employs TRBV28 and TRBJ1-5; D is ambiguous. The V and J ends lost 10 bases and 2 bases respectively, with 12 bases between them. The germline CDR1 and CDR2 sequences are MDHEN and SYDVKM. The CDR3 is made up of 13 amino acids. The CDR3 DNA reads TGTGCCATCAATCAAGCGGGCAATCAGCCCCAGCATTTT. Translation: CAINQAGNQPQHF.

This CDR3 reads CASRTTTVGSTEAFF. The CDR3, as DNA: TGTGCCAGCCGGACCACAACAGTAGGTAGTACTGAAGCTTTCTTT. The chain recombines TRBV6-5 with TRBJ1-1, with D uncertain. V was clipped by 8 bases and J by 5 bases, with 21 bases between them. CDR3 size: 15 residues. The germline V gene has CDR1 MNHEY and CDR2 SVGAGI.

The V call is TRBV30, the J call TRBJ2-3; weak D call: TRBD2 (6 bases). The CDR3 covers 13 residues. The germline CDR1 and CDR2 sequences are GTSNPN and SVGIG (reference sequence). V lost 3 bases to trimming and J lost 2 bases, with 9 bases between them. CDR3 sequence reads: CAWSRETTDTQYF. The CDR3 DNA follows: TGTGCCTGGAGCCGGGAGACCACAGATACGCAGTATTTT.

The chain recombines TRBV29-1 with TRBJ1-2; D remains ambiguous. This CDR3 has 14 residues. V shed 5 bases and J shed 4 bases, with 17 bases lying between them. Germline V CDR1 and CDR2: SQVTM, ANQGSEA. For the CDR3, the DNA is TGCAGCGTTAGGAAGAACCACGGAGGCTATGGCTACACCTTC. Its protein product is CSVRKNHGGYGYTF. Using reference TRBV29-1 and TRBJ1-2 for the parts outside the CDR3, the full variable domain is SAVISQKPSRDICQRGTSLTIQCQVDSQVTMMFWYRQQPGQSLTLIATANQGSEATYESGFVIDKFPISRPNLTFSTLTVSNMSPEDSSIYLCSVRKNHGGYGYTFGSGTRLTVV.

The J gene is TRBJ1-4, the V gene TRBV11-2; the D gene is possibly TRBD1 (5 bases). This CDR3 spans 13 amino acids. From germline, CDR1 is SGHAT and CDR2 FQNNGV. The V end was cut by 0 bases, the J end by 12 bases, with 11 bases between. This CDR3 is CASSLETGGELFF. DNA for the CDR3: TGTGCCAGCAGCTTAGAGACCGGGGGGGAACTGTTTTTT.

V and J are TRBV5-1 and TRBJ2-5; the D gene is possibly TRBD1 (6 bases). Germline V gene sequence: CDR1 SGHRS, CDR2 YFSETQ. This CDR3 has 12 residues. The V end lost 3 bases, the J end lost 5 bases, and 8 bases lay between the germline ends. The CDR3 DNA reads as TGCGCCAGCAGCTACACAGGGGAGACCCAGTACTTC. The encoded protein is CASSYTGETQYF.